A single sample is the source of the 21 T cell receptor beta chains below, sequenced in a study of T cell responses to AZD1222 COVID-19 vaccine. Profiling relied on immunoSEQ multiplex PCR, and the TCRdb table lists in-frame clones only, not all of them. Of 95,000 to 100,000 clones in the sample, more than 75% were seen once. The sequences come from peripheral blood, collected on day 0 of AZD1222 vaccination. The receptor set was obtained from an adult in good health.

This clone was counted only a few times. The V and J genes are TRBV5-1 and TRBJ1-2, with 10 positions matching TRBD1. J was trimmed by 3 bases and V by 2 bases; bases with no gene match: 4. Germline CDR1 reads SGHRS; CDR2 reads YFSETQ. This CDR3 has 15 amino acids. The CDR3 nucleotides read TGCGCCAGCAGCTTCCAAGGACAGGGGGACTATGGCTACACCTTC. The encoded protein is CASSFQGQGDYGYTF. Using reference TRBV5-1 and TRBJ1-2 for the parts outside the CDR3, the full variable domain is KAGVTQTPRYLIKTRGQQVTLSCSPISGHRSVSWYQQTPGQGLQFLFEYFSETQRNKGNFPGRFSGRQFSNSRSEMNVSTLELGDSALYLCASSFQGQGDYGYTFGSGTRLTVV.

V and J are TRBV5-1 and TRBJ2-6, with 11 bases aligning to TRBD2. Trimming cost V 1 base and J 2 bases; bases outside gene matches: 8. The V gene's germline CDR1 is SGHRS and CDR2 YFSETQ. The CDR3 contains 19 residues. The CDR3 protein is CASSLSLAGGKAGANVLTF. DNA for the CDR3: TGCGCCAGCAGCTTGTCTCTAGCGGGAGGAAAAGCTGGGGCCAACGTCCTGACTTTC.

This chain uses TRBV6-1 with TRBJ1-5; 7 bases fit TRBD1. The CDR3 consists of 16 residues. Unmatched junction bases numbered 5, after V lost 1 base and J lost 2 bases. The V gene's germline CDR1 is MNHNS and CDR2 SASEGT. CDR3 in DNA: TGTGCCAGCAGTGAAGGAACAGGGGAAGGCAATCAGCCCCAGCATTTT. It encodes CASSEGTGEGNQPQHF.

V gene TRBV6-2 or TRBV6-3 combines with J gene TRBJ2-4; the D gene is possibly TRBD1 (6 bases). Germline CDR1 and CDR2: MNHEY and SVGEGT. The CDR3 runs 15 residues. V gave up 2 bases and J gave up 3 bases, with 11 bases separating them. CDR3 coding DNA: TGTGCCAGCAGTTACCCAGGGGAGAGCAAAAACATTCAGTACTTC. Encoded protein: CASSYPGESKNIQYF.

The chain couples TRBV12-5 to TRBJ2-4; 8 positions agree with TRBD2. Germline V gene sequence: CDR1 LGHNT, CDR2 FRNRAP. The CDR3 is 19 amino acids. V was clipped by 0 bases and J by 0 bases; unmatched bases: 10. The DNA of the CDR3 is TGTGCTAGTGGTTTGGTACCGGGGGGGAACACCTTAGCCAAAAACATTCAGTACTTC. Translating it yields CASGLVPGGNTLAKNIQYF.

This chain joins TRBV6-5 and TRBJ1-5; D perhaps matches TRBD1 (5 bases). V lost 8 bases to trimming and J lost 6 bases, with 14 bases between them. This CDR3 region has 13 residues. Per germline, CDR1 MNHEY and CDR2 SVGAGI. The CDR3, as DNA: TGTGCCAGCGGGCAGGGTCGGTCTCAGCCCCAGCATTTT. Protein: CASGQGRSQPQHF.

The gene calls are TRBV18 and TRBJ1-1; no clear D. This CDR3 region has 15 residues. Trimming left V 3 bases short and J 3 bases short, with 14 bases between. CDR1 and CDR2 from the germline V gene are KGHSH and LQKENI. The CDR3 DNA follows: TGTGCCAGCTCACCGTGGGGTGAGGTGGACACTGAAGCTTTCTTT. It codes for CASSPWGEVDTEAFF.

The rearrangement uses TRBV27 and TRBJ2-1, with 7 bases that match TRBD1. Unmatched junction bases numbered 6, after V lost 7 bases and J lost 3 bases. The CDR3 is 14 residues long. Germline CDR1 and CDR2: MNHEY and SMNVEV (reference sequence). The CDR3 DNA reads as TGTGCCAGCACTTACAGGGGCCTCTACAATGAGCAGTTCTTC. Amino acid sequence: CASTYRGLYNEQFF.

The chain recombines TRBV11-2 with TRBJ2-1; D may be TRBD1 (5 bases). Germline lookup yields CDR1 SGHAT and CDR2 FQNNGV. CDR3 length: 18 residues. With 3 bases removed from V and 1 base from J, the gap between germline ends came to 19 bases. CDR3 sequence (DNA): TGTGCCAGCAGCTTCTCGCAATTAGGCAGGGTTTCCTACAATGAGCAGTTCTTC. Residues: CASSFSQLGRVSYNEQFF.

This clone was detected once. This chain joins TRBV28 and TRBJ2-3; TRBD2 aligns across 9 bases. Per the germline V gene, CDR1 is MDHEN and CDR2 is SYDVKM. The length of the CDR3 is 14 residues. The ends lost 5 bases at V and 4 bases at J; junction bases unmatched: 4. The CDR3 here is CASSLGTSPDTQYF. Written as DNA, the CDR3 is TGTGCCAGCAGTCTTGGGACTAGCCCAGATACGCAGTATTTT.

The chain carries TRBV27 and TRBJ1-2; weak D call: TRBD1 (6 bases). The length of the CDR3 is 13 residues. Germline assignment: CDR1 MNHEY and CDR2 SMNVEV (reference sequence). V was shortened by 3 bases and J by 4 bases, with 9 bases between the two germline ends. The CDR3 protein is CASSLGAGYGYTF. CDR3 nucleotides: TGTGCCAGCAGTTTGGGGGCGGGCTATGGCTACACCTTC.

V and J are TRBV5-1 and TRBJ1-6; 9 bases agree with TRBD1. Per germline, CDR1 SGHRS and CDR2 YFSETQ. This CDR3 has 15 residues. V was pared by 3 bases and J by 8 bases, with 6 bases of the junction left unmatched. The CDR3 protein is CASSWTGDGDSPLHF. CDR3 bases: TGCGCCAGCAGCTGGACAGGGGATGGGGATTCACCCCTCCACTTT.

The rearrangement joins TRBV3-1 (or the pseudogene TRBV3-2) to TRBJ2-2; D not resolved. CDR1 and CDR2 (germline): LGHDT, YNNKEL (reference sequence). CDR3 length: 15 residues. The V gene lost 3 bases and the J gene lost 7 bases, with 15 bases spanning the gap. The CDR3 spells CASSHEVTNGGELFF. Written as DNA, the CDR3 is TGTGCCAGCAGCCATGAAGTTACGAATGGCGGGGAGCTGTTTTTT.

The DNA of the CDR3 is TGTGCCAGTAGTCTAGGGGACGAGCAGTACTTC. The encoded protein is CASSLGDEQYF. The chain joins TRBV19 to TRBJ2-7, with a possible D match to TRBD1 (5 bases). The germline gives CDR1 LNHDA, CDR2 SQIVND (reference sequence). This CDR3 comprises 11 residues. V was pared by 5 bases and J by 5 bases, with 7 bases between. The full variable domain, with the rest looked up from reference TRBV19 and TRBJ2-7, is DGGITQSPKYLFRKEGQNVTLSCEQNLNHDAMYWYRQDPGQGLRLIYYSQIVNDFQKGDIAEGYSVSREKKESFPLTVTSAQKNPTAFYLCASSLGDEQYFGPGTRLTVT.

The chain carries TRBV6-5 and TRBJ1-2; weak D call: TRBD1 (5 bases). CDR1 is MNHEY and CDR2 is SVGAGI in the germline V gene. The CDR3 has 15 amino acids. The V end was cut by 6 bases, the J end by 6 bases, with 20 bases between. CDR3 in amino acids: CASSGVYNRKHGYTF. Here the CDR3 DNA reads TGTGCCAGCAGCGGGGTATATAACAGGAAACATGGCTACACCTTC.

The chain is built from TRBV10-1 and TRBJ2-7; 8 bases map to TRBD2. From germline, CDR1 is WNHNN and CDR2 SYGVQD (reference sequence). V lost 2 bases, J lost 6 bases, and 6 bases stayed unmatched. The CDR3 has 14 residues. CDR3 residues: CASSEGTSVPEQYF. CDR3 DNA: TGCGCCAGCAGTGAGGGGACTAGTGTTCCCGAGCAGTACTTC.

The J gene is TRBJ2-2, the V gene TRBV19; 8 bases fit TRBD1. Germline trimming cut 7 bases from V and 6 bases from J; bases unmatched to any gene: 7. This CDR3 contains 14 residues. Per germline, CDR1 LNHDA and CDR2 SQIVND (reference sequence). The CDR3 loop is CASIETGEAGELFF. DNA for the CDR3: TGTGCCAGTATAGAGACAGGGGAGGCCGGGGAGCTGTTTTTT.

This chain links TRBV9 with TRBJ2-1; D is possibly TRBD2 (6 bases). The CDR3 has 15 residues. The germline CDR1 and CDR2 sequences are SGDLS and YYNGEE. V was pared by 4 bases and J by 1 base, with 12 bases between. CDR3 protein: CASSWEASSYNEQFF. The CDR3 DNA follows: TGTGCCAGCAGCTGGGAGGCGAGTTCCTACAATGAGCAGTTCTTC.

The V call is TRBV6-6, the J call TRBJ2-7; the D is unclear. This CDR3 comprises 12 residues. Germline V CDR1 and CDR2: MNHNY, SVGAGI (reference sequence). V gave up 2 bases and J gave up 5 bases, with 7 bases separating them. The CDR3 nucleotides are TGTGCCAGCAGTTACCCGCCCGACGAGCAGTACTTC. Its protein product is CASSYPPDEQYF.

The chain couples TRBV27 to TRBJ1-6; the match to TRBD1 covers 7 bases. This CDR3 is 15 amino acids long. The junction had 7 bases not matched to a gene; V was cut back by 4 bases and J by 7 bases. Germline CDR1 is MNHEY and CDR2 is SMNVEV (reference sequence). The CDR3 here is CASSSRDSVNSPLHF. CDR3 sequence (DNA): TGTGCCAGCAGTTCCCGGGACAGCGTGAATTCACCCCTCCACTTT.

This chain uses TRBV6-1 with TRBJ2-1; 7 bases are a match to TRBD2. Germline assignment: CDR1 MNHNS and CDR2 SASEGT. The CDR3 has 17 residues. V lost 2 bases and J lost 6; bases outside the gene matches: 13. The CDR3 region is CASSENLFRTRGNEQFF. CDR3 coding DNA: TGTGCCAGCAGTGAAAATTTGTTCAGGACTAGAGGCAATGAGCAGTTCTTC.